This TCR beta chain was captured by sequencing in a study of PD-L1 blockade in urothelial cancer. Study at large: Men with urothelial cancer arising in the bladder made up about 90% of the roughly 30 patients.

Some clones are missing from TCRdb's copy, which holds only in-frame ones; the method was immunoSEQ multiplex PCR. The sample carries about 43,000 clones, 80% recorded once. This clone was seen only once. Time point reported: pretreatment peripheral blood. Sample contribution per patient ranged from 1 to 8, covering pretreatment and on-treatment. Specimen: PBMCs, collected around atezolizumab (anti-PD-L1) treatment. The receptor was isolated from a man in his 60s with urothelial cancer.

As DNA, the CDR3 is TGTGCCAGCAGCCATACCGGGACAGGGAACACTGGGGCCAACGTCCTGACTTTC. Protein product: CASSHTGTGNTGANVLTF. The V gene is TRBV4-2, the J gene TRBJ2-6; 9 bases are a match to TRBD1. CDR3 length equals 18 residues. V was clipped by 3 bases and J by 2 bases; unmatched bases: 8. Germline V CDR1 and CDR2: LGHNA, YNFKEQ.